This T cell receptor beta chain emerged from a study of PD-1 blockade in classical Hodgkin lymphoma. General study points: Before treatment, complete responders showed about the same diversity as newly diagnosed patients. A significant rise in TCR diversity was seen by C4D1 for CD4+ cells but not for CD8+ cells.

Data came from immunoSEQ multiplex PCR; TCRdb stores just in-frame clones and leaves some out. The top ten hold about 9.2% of the sample, which has about 150,000 clones, approximately 81% seen once. After autologous stem cell transplantation all patients relapsed, and prior brentuximab vedotin exposure differed between cohorts. V lost 4 bases, J lost 0 bases, and 4 bases stayed unmatched. CDR3 length equals 15 residues. Per germline, CDR1 SGHTS and CDR2 YDEGEE. Comments on this clone: What it recognizes is unknown.

The chain is built from TRBV5-8 and TRBJ1-3; 7 bases agree with TRBD1. The sequence derives from a human donor with classical Hodgkin lymphoma. Sequenced here: peripheral blood mononuclear cells (PBMCs), sampled before the second cycle of nivolumab. The CDR3 bases are TGTGCCAGCAGCACTTGGACAGGCTCTGGAAACACCATATATTTT. It translates to CASSTWTGSGNTIYF.